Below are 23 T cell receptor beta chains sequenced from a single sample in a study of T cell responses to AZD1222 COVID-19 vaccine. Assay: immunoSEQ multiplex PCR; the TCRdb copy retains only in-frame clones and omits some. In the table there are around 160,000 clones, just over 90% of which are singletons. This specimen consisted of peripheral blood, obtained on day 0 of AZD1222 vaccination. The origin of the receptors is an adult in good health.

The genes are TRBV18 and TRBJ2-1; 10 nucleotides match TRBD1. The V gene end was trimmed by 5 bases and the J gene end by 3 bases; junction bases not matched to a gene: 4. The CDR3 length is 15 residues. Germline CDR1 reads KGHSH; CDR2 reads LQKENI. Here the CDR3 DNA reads TGTGCCAGCTCATACCGGGACAGGGGCTACAATGAGCAGTTCTTC. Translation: CASSYRDRGYNEQFF.

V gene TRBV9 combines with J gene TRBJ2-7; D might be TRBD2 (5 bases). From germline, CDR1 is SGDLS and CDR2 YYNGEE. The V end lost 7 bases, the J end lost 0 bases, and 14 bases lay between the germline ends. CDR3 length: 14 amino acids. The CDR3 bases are TGTGCCAGCGGCCTAACGGGAAGCTCCTACGAGCAGTACTTC. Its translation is CASGLTGSSYEQYF.

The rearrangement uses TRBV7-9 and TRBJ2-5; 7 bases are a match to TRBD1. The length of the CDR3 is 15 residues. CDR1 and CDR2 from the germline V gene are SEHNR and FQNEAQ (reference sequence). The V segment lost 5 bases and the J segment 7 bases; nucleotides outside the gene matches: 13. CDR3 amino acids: CASSPRTGGQLTQYF. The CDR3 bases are TGTGCCAGCAGCCCCCGGACAGGTGGTCAGTTGACCCAGTACTTC.

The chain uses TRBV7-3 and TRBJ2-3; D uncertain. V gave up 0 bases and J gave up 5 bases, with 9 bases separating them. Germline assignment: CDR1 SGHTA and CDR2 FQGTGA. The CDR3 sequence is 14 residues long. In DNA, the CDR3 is TGTGCCAGCAGCTTAACTGGTTCCGGAGATACGCAGTATTTT. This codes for CASSLTGSGDTQYF.

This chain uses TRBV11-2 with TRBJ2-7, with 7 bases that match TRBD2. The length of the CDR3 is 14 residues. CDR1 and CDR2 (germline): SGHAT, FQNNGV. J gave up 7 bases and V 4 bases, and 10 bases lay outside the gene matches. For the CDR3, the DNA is TGTGCCAGCAGCTCTCAGCGGGGTGGGGGAGAGCAGTACTTC. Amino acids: CASSSQRGGGEQYF.

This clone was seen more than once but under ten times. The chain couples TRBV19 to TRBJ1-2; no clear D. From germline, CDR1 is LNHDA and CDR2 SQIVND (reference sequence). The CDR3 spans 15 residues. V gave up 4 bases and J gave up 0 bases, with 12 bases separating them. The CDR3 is CASSNALLANYGYTF. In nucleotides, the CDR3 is TGTGCCAGTAGTAACGCACTCCTAGCTAACTATGGCTACACCTTC.

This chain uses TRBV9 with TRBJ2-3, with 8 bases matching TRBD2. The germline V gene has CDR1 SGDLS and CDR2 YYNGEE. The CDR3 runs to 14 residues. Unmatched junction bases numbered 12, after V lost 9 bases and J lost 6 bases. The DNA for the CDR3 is TGTGCCACCTCCGCCGGGGGGGCAGGTGATACGCAGTATTTT. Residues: CATSAGGAGDTQYF.

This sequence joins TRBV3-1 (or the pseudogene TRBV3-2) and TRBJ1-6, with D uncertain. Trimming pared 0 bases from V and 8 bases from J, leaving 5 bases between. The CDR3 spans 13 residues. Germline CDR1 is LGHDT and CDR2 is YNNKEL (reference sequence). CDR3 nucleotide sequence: TGTGCCAGCAGCCAAGATAGGTATTCACCCCTCCACTTT. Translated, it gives CASSQDRYSPLHF.

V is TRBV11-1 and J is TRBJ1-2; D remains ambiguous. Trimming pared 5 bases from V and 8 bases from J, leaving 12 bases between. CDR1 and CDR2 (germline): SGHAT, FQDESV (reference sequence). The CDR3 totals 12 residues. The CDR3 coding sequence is TGTGCCAGCAGCCAAGGAGGCAGGGGCTACACCTTC. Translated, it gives CASSQGGRGYTF.

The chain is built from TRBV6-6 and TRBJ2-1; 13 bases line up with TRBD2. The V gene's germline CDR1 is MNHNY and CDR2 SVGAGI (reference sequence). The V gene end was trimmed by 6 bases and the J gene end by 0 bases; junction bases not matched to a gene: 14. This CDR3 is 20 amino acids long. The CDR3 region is CASSKTSGRVPGSSYNEQFF. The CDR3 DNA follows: TGTGCCAGCAGCAAAACTAGCGGGAGGGTTCCGGGGAGCTCCTACAATGAGCAGTTCTTC.

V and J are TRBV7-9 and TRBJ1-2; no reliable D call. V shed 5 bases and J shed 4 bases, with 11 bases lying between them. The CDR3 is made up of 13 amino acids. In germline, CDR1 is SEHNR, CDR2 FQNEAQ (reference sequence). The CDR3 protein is CASSPGIFYGYTF. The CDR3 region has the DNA TGTGCCAGCAGCCCGGGAATTTTCTATGGCTACACCTTC.

The CDR3 DNA reads as TGTGCCAGCAGCGTCGGGACAGGGGGCCGGGTAGGTGAAGCTTTCTTT. It specifies CASSVGTGGRVGEAFF. The chain links TRBV5-4 to TRBJ1-1; 12 bases fit TRBD1. V trimming: 4 bases; J trimming: 7 bases; junction bases outside the gene matches: 11. The CDR3 is 16 residues long. Germline V gives CDR1 SGHNT, CDR2 YYREEE (reference sequence).

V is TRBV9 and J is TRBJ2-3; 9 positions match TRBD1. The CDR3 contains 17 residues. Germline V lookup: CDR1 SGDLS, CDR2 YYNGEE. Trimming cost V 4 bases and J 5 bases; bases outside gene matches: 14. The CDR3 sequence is CASSPQSGTGLGDTQYF. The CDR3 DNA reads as TGTGCCAGCAGCCCCCAGTCCGGGACAGGGCTGGGAGATACGCAGTATTTT.

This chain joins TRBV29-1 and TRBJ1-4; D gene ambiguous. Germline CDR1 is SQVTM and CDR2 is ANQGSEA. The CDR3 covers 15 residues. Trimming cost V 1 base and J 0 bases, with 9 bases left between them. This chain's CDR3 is CSVEVDLATNEKLFF. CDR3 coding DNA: TGCAGCGTTGAAGTGGATCTCGCAACTAATGAAAAACTGTTTTTT.

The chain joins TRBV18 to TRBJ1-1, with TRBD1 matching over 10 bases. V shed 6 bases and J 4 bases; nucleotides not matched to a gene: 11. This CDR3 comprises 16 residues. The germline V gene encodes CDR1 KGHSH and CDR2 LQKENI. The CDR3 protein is CASSPGQGTWGTEAFF. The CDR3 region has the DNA TGTGCCAGCTCCCCGGGACAGGGGACCTGGGGCACTGAAGCTTTCTTT.

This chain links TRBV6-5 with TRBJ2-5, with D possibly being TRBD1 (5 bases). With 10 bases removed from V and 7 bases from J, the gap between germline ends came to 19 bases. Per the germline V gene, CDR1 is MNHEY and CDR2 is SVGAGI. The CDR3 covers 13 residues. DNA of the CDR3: TGTGCCACCTCGGCAGGGAATCGTGGGACCCAGTACTTC. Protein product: CATSAGNRGTQYF.

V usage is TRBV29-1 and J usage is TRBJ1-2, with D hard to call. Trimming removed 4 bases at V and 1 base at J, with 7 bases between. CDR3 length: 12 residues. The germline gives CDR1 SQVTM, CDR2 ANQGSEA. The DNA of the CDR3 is TGCAGCGTTGGAGAGGGTAACTATGGCTACACCTTC. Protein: CSVGEGNYGYTF.

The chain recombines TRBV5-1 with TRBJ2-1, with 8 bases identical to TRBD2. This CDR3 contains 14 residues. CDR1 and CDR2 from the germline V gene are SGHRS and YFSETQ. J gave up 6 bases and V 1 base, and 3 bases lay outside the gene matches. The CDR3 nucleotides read TGCGCCAGCAGCTTGCTAGCGGGTACCAATGAGCAGTTCTTC. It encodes CASSLLAGTNEQFF.

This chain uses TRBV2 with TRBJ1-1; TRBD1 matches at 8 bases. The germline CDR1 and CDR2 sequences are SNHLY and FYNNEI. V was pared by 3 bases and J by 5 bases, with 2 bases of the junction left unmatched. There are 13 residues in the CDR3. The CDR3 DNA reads TGTGCCAGCAGTGAGTACAGGGGGACTGAAGCTTTCTTT. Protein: CASSEYRGTEAFF.

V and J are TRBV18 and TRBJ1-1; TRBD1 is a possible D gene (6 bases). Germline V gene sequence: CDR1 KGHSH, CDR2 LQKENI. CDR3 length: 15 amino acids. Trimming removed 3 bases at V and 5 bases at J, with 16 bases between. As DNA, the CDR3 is TGTGCCAGCTCACCCCCCCGGGGGCAGACGACTGAAGCTTTCTTT. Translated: CASSPPRGQTTEAFF.

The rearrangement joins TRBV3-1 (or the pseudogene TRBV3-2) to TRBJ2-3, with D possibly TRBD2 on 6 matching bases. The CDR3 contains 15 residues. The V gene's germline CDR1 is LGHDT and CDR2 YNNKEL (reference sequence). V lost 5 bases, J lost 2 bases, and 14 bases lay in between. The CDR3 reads CASSFLRLDTDTQYF. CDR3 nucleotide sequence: TGTGCCAGCAGCTTTCTCAGACTAGACACAGATACGCAGTATTTT.

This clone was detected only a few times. In DNA form, the CDR3 reads TGTGCCAGCAGTTTAGTTAGCACAGATACGCAGTATTTT. Protein sequence: CASSLVSTDTQYF. The chain couples TRBV28 to TRBJ2-3; the D is unclear. V was shortened by 2 bases and J by 0 bases, with 3 bases between the two germline ends. In germline, CDR1 is MDHEN, CDR2 SYDVKM. This CDR3 is built from 13 residues.

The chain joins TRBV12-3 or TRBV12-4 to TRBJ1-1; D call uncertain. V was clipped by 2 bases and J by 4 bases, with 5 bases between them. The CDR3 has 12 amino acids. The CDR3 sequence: CASSLPGTEAFF. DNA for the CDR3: TGTGCCAGCAGTTTACCTGGCACTGAAGCTTTCTTT.